The sequence of this TCR beta chain was determined in a study of blood T cell repertoires in COVID-19. The overall study: COVID-19 samples, acute and convalescent, were from the United States, Italy and Spain. Sample material is recorded as cDNA or gDNA derived from T cells, B-cell-depleted T cells, or PBMCs.

Original processing notes: Nucleated cell number was recorded as an estimate derived from reference gene primer amplification. The protocol was immunoSEQ multiplex PCR, while the TCRdb copy is restricted to in-frame clones and leaves out a portion. V and J calls and clone size come straight from that table; D and trimming were deduced from the DNA. The table lists about 59,000 clones, more than 75% of them singletons. Germline CDR1 is SGHRS and CDR2 is YFSETQ. The CDR3 covers 15 residues. Unmatched junction bases numbered 3, after V lost 0 bases and J lost 3 bases. The chain employs TRBV5-1 and TRBJ1-3; TRBD1 aligns across 7 bases. The origin of this receptor is a man aged 55 to 70 with acute or convalescent COVID-19. Material for sequencing was peripheral blood. The CDR3 protein is CASSLGGGSGNTIYF. DNA for the CDR3: TGCGCCAGCAGCTTGGGAGGGGGCAGTGGAAACACCATATATTTT.